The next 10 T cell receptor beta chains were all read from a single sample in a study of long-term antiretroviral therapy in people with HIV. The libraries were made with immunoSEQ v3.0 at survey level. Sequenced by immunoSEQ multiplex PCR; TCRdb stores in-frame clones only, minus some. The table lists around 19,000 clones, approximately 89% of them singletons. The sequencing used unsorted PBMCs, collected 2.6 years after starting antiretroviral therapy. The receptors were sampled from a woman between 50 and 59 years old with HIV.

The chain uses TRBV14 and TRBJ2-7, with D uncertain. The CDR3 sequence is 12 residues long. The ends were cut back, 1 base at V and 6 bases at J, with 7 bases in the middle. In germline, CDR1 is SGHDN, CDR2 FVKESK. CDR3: CASSQVSSEQYF. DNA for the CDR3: TGTGCCAGCAGCCAAGTGTCTAGCGAGCAGTACTTC. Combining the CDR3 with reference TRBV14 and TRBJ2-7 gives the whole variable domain EAGVTQFPSHSVIEKGQTVTLRCDPISGHDNLYWYRRVMGKEIKFLLHFVKESKQDESGMPNNRFLAERTGGTYSTLKVQPAELEDSGVYFCASSQVSSEQYFGPGTRLTVT.

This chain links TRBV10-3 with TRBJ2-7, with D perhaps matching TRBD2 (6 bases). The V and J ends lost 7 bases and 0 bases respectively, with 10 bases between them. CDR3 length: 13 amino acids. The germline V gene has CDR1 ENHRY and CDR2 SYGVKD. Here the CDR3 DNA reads TGTGCCATCACGCGGGATAGCTCCTACGAGCAGTACTTC. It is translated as CAITRDSSYEQYF.

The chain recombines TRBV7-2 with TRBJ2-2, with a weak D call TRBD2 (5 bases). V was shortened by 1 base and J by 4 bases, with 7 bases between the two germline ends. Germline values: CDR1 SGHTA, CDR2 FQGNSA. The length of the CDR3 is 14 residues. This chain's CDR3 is CASSLVEGTGELFF. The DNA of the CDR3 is TGTGCCAGCAGCTTAGTAGAGGGCACCGGGGAGCTGTTTTTT.

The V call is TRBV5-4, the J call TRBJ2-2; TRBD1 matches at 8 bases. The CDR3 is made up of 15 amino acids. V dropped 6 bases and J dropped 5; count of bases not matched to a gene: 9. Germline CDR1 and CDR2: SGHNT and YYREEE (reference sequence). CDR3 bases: TGTGCCAGCACCCGAGACAGGGGATGGACCGGGGAGCTGTTTTTT. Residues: CASTRDRGWTGELFF.

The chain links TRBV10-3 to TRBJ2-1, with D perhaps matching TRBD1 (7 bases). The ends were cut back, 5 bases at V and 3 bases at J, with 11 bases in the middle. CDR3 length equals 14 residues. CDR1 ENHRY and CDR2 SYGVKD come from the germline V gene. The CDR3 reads CAISSQGGYNEQFF. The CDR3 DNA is TGTGCCATCAGTTCCCAGGGGGGCTACAATGAGCAGTTCTTC.

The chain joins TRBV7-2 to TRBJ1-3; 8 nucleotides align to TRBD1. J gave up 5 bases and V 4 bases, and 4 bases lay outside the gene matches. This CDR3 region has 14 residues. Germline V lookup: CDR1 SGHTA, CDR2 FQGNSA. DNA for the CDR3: TGTGCCAGCAGCTGGGGGACAGGAAGAAACACCATATATTTT. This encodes CASSWGTGRNTIYF.

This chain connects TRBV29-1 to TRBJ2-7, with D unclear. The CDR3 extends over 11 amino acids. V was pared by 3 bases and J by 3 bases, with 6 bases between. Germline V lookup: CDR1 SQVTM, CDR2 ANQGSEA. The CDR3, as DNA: TGCAGCGTTGATGATGACTACGAGCAGTACTTC. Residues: CSVDDDYEQYF.

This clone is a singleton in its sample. CDR3 sequence: CASSPIGGRSNPPEQYF. CDR3 bases: TGTGCCAGCTCACCAATCGGTGGGCGGAGCAATCCTCCCGAGCAGTACTTC. The J gene is TRBJ2-7, the V gene TRBV18, with unresolved D. Germline CDR1 and CDR2: KGHSH and LQKENI. The CDR3 totals 17 residues. The V gene lost 2 bases and the J gene lost 6 bases, with 23 bases spanning the gap.

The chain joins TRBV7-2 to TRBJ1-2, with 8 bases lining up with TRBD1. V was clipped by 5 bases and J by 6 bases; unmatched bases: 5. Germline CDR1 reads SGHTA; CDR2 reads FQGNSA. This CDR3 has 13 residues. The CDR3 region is CASSLSTGDGYTF. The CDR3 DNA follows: TGTGCCAGCAGCCTTTCGACAGGGGATGGCTACACCTTC.

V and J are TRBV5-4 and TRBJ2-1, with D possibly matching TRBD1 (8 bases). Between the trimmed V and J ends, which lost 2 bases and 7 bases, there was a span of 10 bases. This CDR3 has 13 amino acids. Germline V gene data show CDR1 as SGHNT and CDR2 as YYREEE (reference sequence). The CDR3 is CASSLQGGNEQFF. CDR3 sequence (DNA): TGTGCCAGCAGCTTACAGGGGGGGAATGAGCAGTTCTTC.